This T cell receptor (beta chain) is drawn from a study of cytomegalovirus exposure and HLA in healthy donors. With 60 Vbeta and 13 Jbeta primers, the PCR was carried out. The assay was immunoSEQ multiplex PCR, and TCRdb's table has in-frame clones only and misses some. The sample carries under 200,000 clones, over 70% recorded once. The CDR3 consists of 14 residues. Trimming at V came to 2 bases and at J to 4 bases, leaving 4 bases not matched to a gene. Looked up from germline, CDR1 is MNHEY and CDR2 is SVGAGI. At the time of sampling, donors were nominally healthy, though unrecorded immune exposures were likely.

The specimen was PBMCs. The chain recombines TRBV6-5 with TRBJ1-2; 7 nucleotides line up with TRBD1. The TCR sequence derives from a man between 35 and 55 years old in good health and CMV-seronegative. This chain's CDR3 is CASSYVQGLYGYTF. The CDR3 DNA is TGTGCCAGCAGTTACGTACAGGGGCTCTATGGCTACACCTTC.